The 26 T cell receptor beta chains below all came from one sample that was sequenced in a study of cytomegalovirus exposure and HLA in healthy donors. Vbeta (60) and Jbeta (13) primers were used in the PCR. TCRdb's copy holds only in-frame clones and misses some; the assay was immunoSEQ multiplex PCR. There are about 160,000 clones in the sample; 60% to 75% occur only once, and 3% lies in the top ten. The sample consisted of PBMCs. Source of these receptors: a woman aged 45-59 years in good health and CMV-seropositive.

The J gene is TRBJ1-2, the V gene TRBV2, with TRBD1 identical over 7 bases. Per the germline V gene, CDR1 is SNHLY and CDR2 is FYNNEI. This CDR3 is built from 13 residues. Trimming removed 4 bases from V and 5 bases from J; junction bases left unmatched: 4. CDR3 region: CASSGQGGYGYTF. The CDR3 DNA reads TGTGCCAGCAGTGGACAGGGAGGTTATGGCTACACCTTC.

This clone has only one observation. The chain employs TRBV6-1 and TRBJ1-5; D possibly corresponds to TRBD1 (6 bases). The germline V gene encodes CDR1 MNHNS and CDR2 SASEGT. V was trimmed by 6 bases and J by 9 bases, leaving 15 bases between them. CDR3 size: 13 residues. CDR3 in DNA: TGTGCCAGCAGGGAGAGGGGGTTAGGGCCCCAGCATTTT. It encodes CASRERGLGPQHF.

V gene TRBV10-3 combines with J gene TRBJ2-7; 8 bases are shared with TRBD1. This CDR3 is 15 amino acids long. Germline V CDR1 and CDR2: ENHRY, SYGVKD. V lost 6 bases and J lost 3; bases outside the gene matches: 10. Here the CDR3 DNA reads TGTGCCATCAGCGACCGACAGGGGCAAAACTACGAGCAGTACTTC. The encoded protein is CAISDRQGQNYEQYF.

This rearrangement joins TRBV29-1 to TRBJ1-1; D is undetermined. Germline assignment: CDR1 SQVTM and CDR2 ANQGSEA. The CDR3 loop spans 10 amino acids. With 4 bases removed from V and 13 bases from J, the gap between germline ends came to 13 bases. The CDR3 DNA reads TGCAGCGTTGCCGGGAAGGCTGGTTTCTTT. This encodes CSVAGKAGFF.

This clone was counted only a few times. The chain employs TRBV11-2 and TRBJ2-3, with 12 bases fitting TRBD2. This CDR3 has 17 amino acids. Trimming removed 6 bases from V and 2 bases from J; junction bases left unmatched: 9. Germline CDR1 is SGHAT and CDR2 is FQNNGV. The CDR3 DNA reads TGTGCCAGCAGGAGGCTAGCGGGGGGGCGTAACACAGATACGCAGTATTTT. It specifies CASRRLAGGRNTDTQYF.

The J gene is TRBJ2-3, the V gene TRBV14, with 11 bases that match TRBD2. This CDR3 has 20 amino acids. Germline trimming cut 4 bases from V and 0 bases from J; bases unmatched to any gene: 15. Germline CDR1 and CDR2: SGHDN and FVKESK. The CDR3: CASSPFPGTSGSSSTDTQYF. The CDR3, as DNA: TGTGCCAGCAGCCCTTTCCCCGGGACTAGCGGTTCCTCTAGCACAGATACGCAGTATTTT.

The V call is TRBV15, the J call TRBJ2-5, with D possibly matching TRBD2 (8 bases). V shed 1 base and J shed 4 bases, with 22 bases lying between them. Germline CDR1 and CDR2: LNHNV and YYDKDF (reference sequence). The CDR3 is made up of 18 amino acids. In DNA form, the CDR3 reads TGTGCCACCAGCAGAGTTATAGGGGGCCTAGCGGGTCCAGAGACCCAGTACTTC. This sequence encodes CATSRVIGGLAGPETQYF.

The chain recombines TRBV6-1 with TRBJ2-3; 9 positions match TRBD2. The germline V gene encodes CDR1 MNHNS and CDR2 SASEGT. Losses at the gene ends were 4 bases for V and 5 bases for J; bases not matched to a gene: 4. CDR3 size: 14 residues. The CDR3 is CASSGQRGVDTQYF. The CDR3 bases are TGTGCCAGCAGTGGACAGCGGGGGGTAGATACGCAGTATTTT.

In this sample, this clone turned up a few times. This chain uses TRBV6-5 with TRBJ1-2, with D possibly matching TRBD1 (6 bases). Trimming took 6 bases from V and 3 from J, leaving 17 bases between them. There are 15 residues in the CDR3. Germline CDR1 reads MNHEY; CDR2 reads SVGAGI. This chain's CDR3 is CASRKPGVGYYGYTF. The CDR3 DNA reads TGTGCCAGCAGGAAACCAGGGGTGGGTTACTATGGCTACACCTTC.

V is TRBV5-1 and J is TRBJ1-3, with a possible D match to TRBD1 (6 bases). The germline CDR1 and CDR2 sequences are SGHRS and YFSETQ. The CDR3 contains 15 residues. Deletions cut 0 bases from V and 6 bases from J, with 13 bases between. The CDR3 region is CASSLAPGVKNTIYF. CDR3 DNA sequence: TGCGCCAGCAGCTTGGCCCCAGGGGTTAAAAACACCATATATTTT.

The V and J genes are TRBV21-1 and TRBJ1-1; no check of the table's D call, TRBD1, against the DNA was made. TRBV21-1 is designated a pseudogene. The CDR3 sequence is 15 residues long. CDR3 sequence: CASSAITGGRTEAFF. DNA for the CDR3: TGTGCCAGCAGCGCCATCACAGGGGGAAGAACTGAAGCTTTCTTT.

This clone was picked up a small number of times. CDR3 DNA sequence: TGTGCCAGCAGCCCCTCCTCTGGGCAGGGACTAAACACCATATATTTT. This translates into CASSPSSGQGLNTIYF. V is TRBV7-2 and J is TRBJ1-3, with D possibly TRBD1 on 5 matching bases. The V and J ends lost 5 bases and 6 bases respectively, with 20 bases between them. Germline V gene lookup returns CDR1 SGHTA and CDR2 FQGNSA. The CDR3 consists of 16 residues.

This clone came up a few times. This rearrangement joins TRBV5-5 to TRBJ2-1, with D hard to call. There are 15 residues in the CDR3. V was cut by 2 bases and J by 3 bases, with 12 bases left in between. CDR1 is SGHKS and CDR2 is YYEKEE in the germline V gene (reference sequence). CDR3 in amino acids: CASSLEGGIYNEQFF. The CDR3 DNA is TGTGCCAGCAGCTTAGAAGGCGGAATCTACAATGAGCAGTTCTTC.

This clone was observed a few times. V gene TRBV5-1 combines with J gene TRBJ2-2, with TRBD1 identical over 12 bases. Trimming took 4 bases from V and 6 from J; bases not matched to a gene: 4. Germline V gives CDR1 SGHRS, CDR2 YFSETQ. The CDR3 is made up of 15 amino acids. CDR3 sequence: CASSQGQGASGELFF. CDR3 DNA: TGCGCCAGCAGCCAGGGACAGGGGGCTTCCGGGGAGCTGTTTTTT.

CDR3 DNA: TGTGCCAGCAGCTTCGACAGGGGCCCCATGAACACTGAAGCTTTCTTT. Protein product: CASSFDRGPMNTEAFF. The chain carries TRBV7-9 and TRBJ1-1; 8 nucleotides agree with TRBD1. There are 16 residues in the CDR3. CDR1 is SEHNR, CDR2 FQNEAQ, per germline (reference sequence). With 3 bases clipped from V and 0 bases from J, the junction kept 6 bases outside the gene matches.

V gene TRBV4-1 combines with J gene TRBJ1-4, with 9 bases aligning to TRBD1. The CDR3 totals 15 residues. The germline gives CDR1 MGHRA, CDR2 YSYEKL. V dropped 4 bases and J dropped 5; count of bases not matched to a gene: 5. CDR3 DNA sequence: TGCGCCAGCAGCCGAGGGACAGGGAACAATGAAAAACTGTTTTTT. It yields the protein CASSRGTGNNEKLFF.

Only a few counts were recorded for this clone. This sequence joins TRBV19 and TRBJ2-5, with a tentative D call TRBD1 (6 bases). The CDR3 runs to 13 residues. V lost 1 base to trimming and J lost 5 bases, with 8 bases between them. Germline V gene lookup returns CDR1 LNHDA and CDR2 SQIVND (reference sequence). CDR3 region: CASSIARGETQYF. Here the CDR3 DNA reads TGTGCCAGTAGTATAGCTAGGGGGGAGACCCAGTACTTC.

V is TRBV30 and J is TRBJ1-1; maybe TRBD1 (6 bases). Trimming shortened V by 0 bases and J by 8 bases, and 16 bases separated the two germline ends. CDR1 and CDR2 from the germline V gene are GTSNPN and SVGIG (reference sequence). This CDR3 contains 14 residues. The CDR3 region has the DNA TGTGCCTGGAGTGTCTCTCGAGGTGGGGGCGAAGCTTTCTTT. Encoded protein: CAWSVSRGGGEAFF. Full variable domain (outside the CDR3, taken from reference TRBV30 and TRBJ1-1): SQTIHQWPATLVQPVGSPLSLECTVEGTSNPNLYWYRQAAGRGLQLLFYSVGIGQISSEVPQNLSASRPQDRQFILSSKKLLLSDSGFYLCAWSVSRGGGEAFFGQGTRLTVV.

V gene TRBV5-1 combines with J gene TRBJ1-3; the match to TRBD1 covers 7 bases. After removal of 0 bases from V and 2 bases from J, the junction contained 5 bases not matched to a gene. CDR1 is SGHRS and CDR2 is YFSETQ in the germline V gene. The CDR3 is 16 residues long. The CDR3 DNA reads as TGCGCCAGCAGCTTGGCCAGGGGGGAAGCTGGAAACACCATATATTTT. This sequence encodes CASSLARGEAGNTIYF.

This clone was found a few times. The CDR3 reads CASSLGTGVDTGELFF. CDR3 DNA sequence: TGTGCCAGCAGCTTAGGGACGGGGGTGGACACCGGGGAGCTGTTTTTT. The chain employs TRBV11-2 and TRBJ2-2, with D perhaps matching TRBD2 (6 bases). V gave up 1 base and J gave up 3 bases, with 12 bases separating them. In germline, CDR1 is SGHAT, CDR2 FQNNGV. CDR3 length equals 16 residues.

V usage is TRBV18 and J usage is TRBJ1-2, with D uncertain. The CDR3 totals 14 residues. From germline, CDR1 is KGHSH and CDR2 LQKENI. Trimming pared 3 bases from V and 0 bases from J, leaving 8 bases between. CDR3 region: CASSPPTTNYGYTF. The CDR3 DNA reads as TGTGCCAGCTCACCCCCGACTACTAACTATGGCTACACCTTC.

The chain employs TRBV4-1 and TRBJ1-4; D is perhaps TRBD1 (5 bases). This CDR3 has 16 amino acids. V was shortened by 0 bases and J by 5 bases, with 13 bases between the two germline ends. Looked up from germline, CDR1 is MGHRA and CDR2 is YSYEKL. Here the CDR3 DNA reads TGCGCCAGCAGCCAAGATGCAGGGCGCCTGAATGAAAAACTGTTTTTT. Protein: CASSQDAGRLNEKLFF.

This clone was seen a few times. The same CDR3 arises from other DNA sequences in this sample as well. V usage is TRBV7-9 and J usage is TRBJ1-1; D may be TRBD1 (6 bases). The V and J ends lost 2 bases and 4 bases respectively, with 8 bases between them. The CDR3 totals 13 residues. Germline V CDR1 and CDR2: SEHNR, FQNEAQ (reference sequence). CDR3 DNA: TGTGCCAGCAGCTTATTAGGGGGCACTGAAGCTTTCTTT. Its protein is CASSLLGGTEAFF.

The rearrangement uses TRBV5-4 and TRBJ2-5, with 8 bases aligning to TRBD2. The CDR3 has 14 residues. CDR1 SGHNT and CDR2 YYREEE come from the germline V gene (reference sequence). J was trimmed by 5 bases and V by 1 base; bases with no gene match: 4. The CDR3 sequence: CASSLKGLEETQYF. The CDR3 bases are TGTGCCAGCAGCTTGAAGGGACTAGAGGAGACCCAGTACTTC.

This clone was detected only a few times. The V call is TRBV4-1, the J call TRBJ1-4; a possible D gene is TRBD1 (5 bases). The CDR3 has 15 amino acids. Trimming left V 1 base short and J 5 bases short, with 11 bases between. In germline, CDR1 is MGHRA, CDR2 YSYEKL. The DNA of the CDR3 is TGCGCCAGCAGCCAAGGGTTCCAGGGCAATGAAAAACTGTTTTTT. Translated, it gives CASSQGFQGNEKLFF.

This clone showed up just a few times. This sequence joins TRBV4-2 and TRBJ2-2; a weak D match, TRBD1 (5 bases). The germline V gene encodes CDR1 LGHNA and CDR2 YNFKEQ. V was cut by 0 bases and J by 7 bases, with 12 bases left in between. The CDR3 has 15 amino acids. CDR3 in amino acids: CASSQEDITSGELFF. In DNA form, the CDR3 reads TGTGCCAGCAGCCAAGAGGACATCACGAGCGGGGAGCTGTTTTTT.